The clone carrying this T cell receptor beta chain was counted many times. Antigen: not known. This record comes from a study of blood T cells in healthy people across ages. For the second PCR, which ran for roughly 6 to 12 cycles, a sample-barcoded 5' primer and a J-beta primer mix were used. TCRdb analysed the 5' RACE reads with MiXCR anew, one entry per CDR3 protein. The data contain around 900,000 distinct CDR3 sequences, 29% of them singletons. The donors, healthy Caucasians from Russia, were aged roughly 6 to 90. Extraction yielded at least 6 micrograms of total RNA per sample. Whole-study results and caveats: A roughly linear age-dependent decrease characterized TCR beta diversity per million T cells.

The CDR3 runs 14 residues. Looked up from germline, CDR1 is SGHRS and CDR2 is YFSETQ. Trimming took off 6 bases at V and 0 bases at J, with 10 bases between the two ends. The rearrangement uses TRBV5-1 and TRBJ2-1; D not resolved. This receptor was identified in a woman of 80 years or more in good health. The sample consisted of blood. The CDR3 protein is CASKSTSSYNEQFF. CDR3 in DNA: TGCGCCAGCAAATCGACGAGCTCCTACAATGAGCAGTTCTTC.